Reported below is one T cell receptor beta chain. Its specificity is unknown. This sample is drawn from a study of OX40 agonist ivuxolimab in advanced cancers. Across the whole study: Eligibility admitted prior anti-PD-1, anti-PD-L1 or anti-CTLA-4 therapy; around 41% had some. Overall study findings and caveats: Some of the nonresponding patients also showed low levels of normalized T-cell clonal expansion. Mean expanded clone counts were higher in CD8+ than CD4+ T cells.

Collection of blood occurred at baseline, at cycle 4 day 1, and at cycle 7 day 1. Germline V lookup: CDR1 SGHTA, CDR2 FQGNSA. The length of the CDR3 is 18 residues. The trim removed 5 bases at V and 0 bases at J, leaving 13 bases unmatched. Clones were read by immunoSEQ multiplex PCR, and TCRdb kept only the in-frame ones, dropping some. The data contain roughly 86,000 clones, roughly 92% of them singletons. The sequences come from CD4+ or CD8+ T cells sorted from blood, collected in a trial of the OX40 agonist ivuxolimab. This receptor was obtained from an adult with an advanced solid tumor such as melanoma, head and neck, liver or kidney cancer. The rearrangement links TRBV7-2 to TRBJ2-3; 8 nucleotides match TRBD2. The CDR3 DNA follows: TGTGCCAGCAGCCCACGAGGTAGCGGGGTCCTAAGCACAGATACGCAGTATTTT. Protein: CASSPRGSGVLSTDTQYF. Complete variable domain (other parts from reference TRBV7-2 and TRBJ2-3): GAGVSQSPSNKVTEKGKDVELRCDPISGHTALYWYRQSLGQGLEFLIYFQGNSAPDKSGLPSDRFSAERTGGSVSTLTIQRTQQEDSAVYLCASSPRGSGVLSTDTQYFGPGTRLTVL.